The 2 T cell receptor beta chains given below trace back to one sample, sequenced in a study of cytomegalovirus exposure and HLA in healthy donors. PCR used 60 Vbeta primers and 13 Jbeta primers. Only in-frame clones appear in the TCRdb table, and some are missing; sequencing was by immunoSEQ multiplex PCR. The sample contains approximately 130,000 clones, about 81% of which appear only once. The source material was PBMCs. The receptor set was obtained from a woman in her 40s in good health and CMV-seropositive.

The DNA of the CDR3 is TGTGCCAGCAGCGACAGGGGAAACTATGGCTACACCTTC. This gives the protein CASSDRGNYGYTF. V usage is TRBV6-6 and J usage is TRBJ1-2; 8 nucleotides align to TRBD1. Germline-derived CDR1 and CDR2 are MNHNY and SVGAGI (reference sequence). Trimming removed 6 bases from V and 2 bases from J; junction bases left unmatched: 2. The CDR3 is 13 residues long.

The chain is built from TRBV19 and TRBJ2-7, with TRBD1 matching over 12 bases. There are 14 residues in the CDR3. The germline V gene has CDR1 LNHDA and CDR2 SQIVND (reference sequence). V lost 6 bases, J lost 6 bases, and 6 bases stayed unmatched. The CDR3 sequence: CASSTGQGACEQYF. The CDR3 region has the DNA TGTGCCAGTAGCACGGGACAGGGGGCTTGCGAGCAGTACTTC.